This TCR beta chain was found in a study of cytomegalovirus exposure and HLA in healthy donors (dated by TCRdb to 2017 to 2019). In terms of the full investigation: An earlier analysis of about 530 of the donors reported 250 to 300 Gb of sequence data and about 120 million unique TCR beta sequences obtained from about 170 million T cells. An early release covering roughly 580 HLA-typed donors comprised about 300 gigabases of sequencing data and roughly 86 million unique TCR sequences. Among the roughly 370 genotyped donors, under 90% belonged to the genetic ancestry cluster associated with self-reported Caucasian donors. The aim of the study was to test whether cataloging public T cell receptors could identify signatures of past pathogen exposure. The T cell repertoires of some 670 subjects were profiled by immunosequencing and related to cytomegalovirus serostatus. In addition to the first cohort of 666 subjects, a separate validation cohort of approximately 130 different subjects was used. The study combined high-throughput TCR immunosequencing, statistical association of individual TCRs with disease status, and machine learning to predict cytomegalovirus infection status. To study patterns of TCR occurrence, a later analysis re-analyzed previously published TCR beta repertoires from more than 550 donors and added high-resolution HLA genotyping. Rather than using new phenotypic data, the later analysis identified candidate immune exposures from TCR beta sequences and from how often those sequences occurred across donors. In an earlier analysis of 500 to 650 of the donors, high-throughput TCR beta sequencing was used to judge whether each TCR beta V gene segment behaved as functional or pseudogenic. Donor age, sex, ethnicity and CMV serostatus were compiled together with the repertoire data. A later genetic analysis took genome-wide SNP genotypes for about 65% of the 666 donors and used that subset as a discovery cohort. All discovery cohort repertoires had been generated using a single sequencing platform. HLA typing covered class I and class II loci at four-digit resolution. Typing coverage varied by locus: about 620-630 donors for A, B, C, DRB1 and DQB1; roughly 520 for DQA1; over 600 for DPA1; 400 to 480 for DPB1. Because of strong linkage in the cohort, roughly five DR-DQ haplotypes were treated as single units for association and clustering. Among about 370 genotyped donors of the cohort, an average of approximately 220,000 unique TCR beta nucleotide sequences was sequenced per donor, of which roughly 18% were non-productive. Study-wide conclusions, independent of this receptor: Because the 87-base-pair reads could not distinguish some IMGT-functional V segments, including TRBV6-2 and TRBV6-3, those segments were excluded. Presence/absence analyses assumed roughly uniform sequencing depth across donors, an assumption that may not hold. Three of the identified cytomegalovirus-associated TCR beta chains were confirmed in vitro to be specific for cytomegalovirus antigens. A later analysis associated about 18,000 TCR beta sequences with specific HLA alleles at a false discovery rate of 0.05. The cohort was sequenced for TCR beta chains only, and without alpha or paired-chain data the features that could be detected were limited. The authors suggested that the approach could potentially be generalized to other disease states and immunological phenotypes. Because HLA typing was missing for some donors at each locus, association tests included only the typed subset. Across donors, most TCR sequences were observed very rarely, whereas some public TCRs were present in many individuals. According to a later analysis, most CMV-associated TCR beta chains appeared to be HLA-restricted, and the HLA associations seemed to be driven largely by CMV exposure. A later genetic analysis associated a missense DCLRE1C variant with V-gene and J-gene trimming of TCR beta chains, and an independent cohort replicated the association. A further reported finding was that TCR beta sequences accurately predicted the HLA-A and HLA-B alleles for most subjects in the first cohort. A later genetic analysis reported fewer N-insertions in productive TCRs among donors in an Asian-associated ancestry cluster than the roughly 640-donor mean. An earlier analysis of around 500 of the donors showed that most TCR beta V segments appeared in productive rearrangements either about 90% or about 30% of the time, which broadly matched IMGT annotations. In both the original and validation cohorts, the classifier was reported to diagnose cytomegalovirus status with high specificity and sensitivity. A total of roughly 160 TCR beta chains were listed by the study as associated with cytomegalovirus. Immune exposure information for the cohort was limited to CMV serostatus. Strong co-occurrence of HLA alleles, especially DR and DQ, made assigning TCR associations to individual alleles difficult. According to a later analysis, parvovirus B19, influenza, CMV and Epstein-Barr virus appeared linked to several top co-occurrence clusters. The earlier analysis of some 560 of the donors excluded approximately 15 rarely observed V segments, including chromosome 9 orphons, because counts were too low. Compared with equally common non-associated chains, HLA-associated TCR beta chains in a later analysis were more clonally expanded and had lower generation probabilities. A later analysis found that TCR association rates varied across HLA loci, with DRB1 alleles showing the most associated TCRs and HLA-C alleles the fewest. A cluster of highly shared sequence variants was judged likely to represent a technical artifact of the sequencing pipeline. Linkage disequilibrium might explain the correlated functional status among segregating V segments, but an unknown experimental factor could not be ruled out.

The library was prepared using the immunoSEQ multiplex PCR assay. A mixture of 60 forward primers for TCR Vbeta segments and 13 reverse primers for TCR Jbeta segments was used in the multiplex PCR. Amplification of the CDR3 region of rearranged TCR beta genes was performed with a multiplex PCR assay on genomic DNA. The Illumina HiSeq System was used to sequence the amplified TCR beta libraries as 87-base-pair reads. Under the source paper's analysis protocol: Across the 500 to 850 repertoires, a later analysis counted 80 million or so unique TCR beta chains, roughly 11 million of which were shared by at least two donors. Raw reads were error-corrected and collapsed into unique sequences with a nearest-neighbor algorithm that merged closely related sequences to remove PCR and sequencing errors. CDR3 sequences were aligned to IMGT reference sequences to assign V, D and J gene segments. Each retained sequence needed at least a six-nucleotide match to both a V gene segment and a J gene segment. Rearrangements were classified as productive when the CDR3 lacked stop codons and remained in frame with V and J, and all other rearrangements were classified as non-productive. Following IMGT convention, CDR3 was defined as the stretch from the second conserved V-encoded cysteine to the conserved J-encoded phenylalanine. In an earlier analysis of 500 to 650 of the donors, sequences lacking an unambiguous match to a single V gene segment were excluded. An earlier analysis of a few hundred of the donors called V segments functional above 56.7% productive rearrangements and segregating when the between-donor standard deviation exceeded 5%. A statistical classification framework was developed to diagnose cytomegalovirus status using the catalog of TCR beta chain sequences. A later analysis assigned V and J genes by comparing TCR nucleotide sequences with IMGT/GENE-DB human TR gene sequences. The TCRdist pipeline was used in a later analysis to assign CDR3 sequences and most-parsimonious VDJ recombination scenarios. In a later analysis, each TCR beta chain was defined by its CDR3 amino acid sequence together with its V-gene family, and reads without a unique V-gene family were excluded. In a later analysis, 500 to 650 highly shared, low-generation-probability nucleotide sequences were removed to address suspected cross-contamination and a sequencing artifact. For each public chain, a later analysis derived a clonal expansion index from normalized ranks of inferred template counts within each repertoire. Generation probabilities in a later analysis came from a VDJ recombination model fitted to out-of-frame rearrangements, and those results were checked against IGoR. In a later analysis, TCR-TCR, TCR-HLA and TCR-CMV co-occurrence was scored with hypergeometric tests, and a repertoire-size bias correction was applied to TCR pairs. False discovery rates were estimated in a later analysis by permuting HLA or CMV assignments 20 times. A later analysis grouped co-occurring TCRs with DBSCAN, adding TCRdist sequence similarity when clustering within HLA-allele-positive subsets. Repertoires with fewer than 30,000 or more than 120,000 public chains, plus five repertoires with anomalous nucleotide sharing, were excluded from co-occurrence clustering. TCRdb carries this immuneACCESS record with in-frame sequences only. Its versions omit some clonotypes, under half of them owing to an unresolved V gene in the studies checked, with the rest unexplained. Clonal size and the V and J genes are those of that table, whereas D and trimming came from the DNA. For this sample the table gives 120,000 or so clones, of which around 80% were detected only once. More than 2% of the sample lies in the top ten.

In total, 630 or so healthy bone marrow donors made up the cohort. All cohort members were sampled while nominally healthy, although unrecorded immune exposures were likely present. The donor was CMV seronegative and was included in the group of approximately 350 seronegative cohort members. A peripheral blood sample was provided by each donor, and peripheral blood mononuclear cells were used for TCR beta sequencing. The Qiagen DNeasy Blood Extraction Kit was used to extract genomic DNA from the blood cell samples. Including cysteine and phenylalanine, the CDR3 has 15 amino acids. Only the CDR3 portion is preserved as DNA: 45 bases, with reading frame beginning at the first base. Between the V and J ends, shortened by 7 bases and 4 bases respectively, the junction contains 19 bases. The germline V gene gives CDR1 as MNHEY and CDR2 as SVGAGI. Concerning this clone itself: It lacks a known antigen. Per-base quality was not reported, and no clone a single base away is much larger than it.

This chain is built from TRBV6-5 and TRBJ1-2, with a tentative D gene TRBD1 over 6 matching bases. This TCR came from a man younger than 40 in good health and CMV-seronegative. The material sequenced was PBMCs. The CDR3 region reads CASMIYRAWGYGYTF. The nucleotide sequence reads as follows: TGTGCCAGCATGATTTACAGGGCTTGGGGCTATGGCTACACCTTC.